Listed below are T cell receptor beta chains from one sample, sequenced in a study of OX40 agonist ivuxolimab in advanced cancers. Clones were read by immunoSEQ multiplex PCR, and TCRdb kept only the in-frame ones, dropping some. The sample has around 64,000 clones, about nine tenths seen once. This material consisted of CD4+ or CD8+ T cells sorted from blood, taken in a trial of the OX40 agonist ivuxolimab. The source is an adult with an advanced solid tumor such as melanoma, head and neck, liver or kidney cancer. CDR3s include the opening cysteine and the closing phenylalanine or tryptophan. D genes are given only for firm matches. Clone size is stated in some rows and not others, as once, few, many or a class when expanded.

clone_size	j_call	d_call	v_call	cdr3_nt	cdr3_aa
NA	TRBJ1-1	NA	TRBV25-1	TGTGCCAGCAGTGCCCCGGCATTCGCACACACTGAAGCTTTCTTT	CASSAPAFAHTEAFF
NA	TRBJ2-7	NA	TRBV4-3	TGCGCCAGCAGCCAGAAGGGCTCCTACGAGCAGTACTTC	CASSQKGSYEQYF
NA	TRBJ1-4	NA	TRBV16	TGTGCCAGCAGCCAATCCGCGGGGGAAAAACTGTTTTTT	CASSQSAGEKLFF
NA	TRBJ1-1	TRBD1	TRBV18	TGTGCCAGCTCGGATACAGGGGGCAACACTGAAGCTTTCTTT	CASSDTGGNTEAFF
NA	TRBJ1-1	NA	TRBV5-5	TGTGCCAGCAGCTTTAGGAGGGACACTGAAGCTTTCTTT	CASSFRRDTEAFF
NA	TRBJ1-3	NA	TRBV6-6	TGTGCCAGCACCAGGGGCCCGGGAAACACCATATATTTT	CASTRGPGNTIYF
NA	TRBJ2-1	TRBD2	TRBV5-4	TGTGCCAGCAGCTTGGACCAGCGGGGGGACAATGAGCAGTTCTTC	CASSLDQRGDNEQFF
NA	TRBJ2-7	NA	TRBV7-2	TGTGCCAGCACCCCGGGCCTAGCCTCCTACGAGCAGTACTTC	CASTPGLASYEQYF
NA	TRBJ2-7	TRBD1	TRBV6-5	TGTGCCAGCAGTTACCGAACCGGGACAGGGGGCCACGAGCAGTACTTC	CASSYRTGTGGHEQYF
NA	TRBJ2-1	NA	TRBV28	TGTGCCAGCAGTCTAGGACCTCGCCCTCGTCCCAATGAGCAGTTCTTC	CASSLGPRPRPNEQFF
NA	TRBJ2-4	NA	TRBV30	TGTGCCTGGAGTGGGGAGCCGAAAAACATTCAGTACTTC	CAWSGEPKNIQYF
NA	TRBJ2-5	TRBD2	TRBV6-1	TGTGCCAGCAGGAGCGGGGTTTGGGAGACCCAGTACTTC	CASRSGVWETQYF
few	TRBJ2-1	TRBD2	TRBV28	TGTGCCAGTATCAAGCGGGAATCAGCCTACAATGAGCAGTTCTTC	CASIKRESAYNEQFF
NA	TRBJ2-1	NA	TRBV11-2	TGTGCCAGCAGCGACTTACCCCGGGGTACCTACAATGAGCAGTTCTTC	CASSDLPRGTYNEQFF
NA	TRBJ2-1	NA	TRBV6-1	TGTGCCAGCAGTGAACAGGGGGGTGAGTATGAGCAGTTCTTC	CASSEQGGEYEQFF
NA	TRBJ1-2	NA	TRBV28	TGTGCCAGCAGTTCCCCTACAGAGAACTATGGCTACACCTTC	CASSSPTENYGYTF
NA	TRBJ1-1	NA	TRBV7-3	TGTGCCAGCAGCTTATCCGGGCCCACTGAAGCTTTCTTT	CASSLSGPTEAFF
NA	TRBJ2-2	NA	TRBV6-1	TGTGCCAGCAGTGAACGGGCCTCGAAGAACACCGGGGAGCTGTTTTTT	CASSERASKNTGELFF
NA	TRBJ2-1	NA	TRBV12-2	TGTGCAAGTCGCTTCCGCTTGCGGGAGGGCCTGAGGAATGAGCAGTTCTTC	CASRFRLREGLRNEQFF
NA	TRBJ1-1	TRBD1	TRBV11-1	TGTGCCAGCAGCTTAGCAATGACAGGGGACCCTGAAGCTTTCTTT	CASSLAMTGDPEAFF
NA	TRBJ2-6	TRBD1	TRBV18	TGTGCCAGCTCACCCACAGGGGGGAACCCCTCTGGGGCCAACGTCCTGACTTTC	CASSPTGGNPSGANVLTF
NA	TRBJ2-7	TRBD2	TRBV4-3	TGCGCCAGCAGCCAAGACCTATTCGTGACTAGCGTCACCTACGAGCAGTACTTC	CASSQDLFVTSVTYEQYF
NA	TRBJ1-2	NA	TRBV18	TGTGCCAGCTCACCATCGTCTGACTATGGCTACACCTTC	CASSPSSDYGYTF
NA	TRBJ2-7	NA	TRBV6-6	TGTGCCAGCAGTCGGGGGACACCGAGCTCCTACGAGCAGTACTTC	CASSRGTPSSYEQYF
NA	TRBJ1-3	NA	TRBV4-3	TGCGCCAGCAGCCAAGGAGAGGGGGCTGGAAACACCATATATTTT	CASSQGEGAGNTIYF
NA	TRBJ1-1	TRBD1	TRBV5-1	TGCGCCAGCAGCGTCGGACAGGGCGGCACTGAAGCTTTCTTT	CASSVGQGGTEAFF
NA	TRBJ1-4	TRBD1	TRBV7-9	TGTGCCAGCAGCTATTTTGGGACAGGGGGCGAAAAACTGTTTTTT	CASSYFGTGGEKLFF
NA	TRBJ2-3	TRBD1	TRBV5-1	TGCGCCAGCAGCTTACAGGGGGCCGGAGATACGCAGTATTTT	CASSLQGAGDTQYF
NA	TRBJ2-1	NA	TRBV19	TGTGCCAGTAGTATCGTGTCCTACTCCTACAATGAGCAGTTCTTC	CASSIVSYSYNEQFF
NA	TRBJ2-7	NA	TRBV7-6	TGTGCCAGCAGCTTAGTTAGTGAGGGGGAGCAGTACTTC	CASSLVSEGEQYF
NA	TRBJ1-5	TRBD1	TRBV19	TGTGCCAGTAGTATATGGGGGACAGGGGGCTTTCCGAGCAATCAGCCCCAGCATTTT	CASSIWGTGGFPSNQPQHF
NA	TRBJ1-1	NA	TRBV5-6	TGTGCCAGCAGCTTGGTTGCGGGGAAAGGAGCTTTCTTT	CASSLVAGKGAFF
NA	TRBJ1-2	NA	TRBV15	TGTGCCACCAGCAATCCCCCAGATAACTATGGCTACACCTTC	CATSNPPDNYGYTF
once	TRBJ1-5	NA	TRBV7-6	TGTGCCAGCAGCATCACAGGGTCTGTTCAGCCCCAGCATTTT	CASSITGSVQPQHF
few	TRBJ1-1	NA	TRBV5-1	TGCGCCAGCAGCCCGCGGACTTTGAACACTGAAGCTTTCTTT	CASSPRTLNTEAFF
NA	TRBJ2-4	TRBD2	TRBV9	TGTGCCAGCAGCATCGGGGGGTCCCAAAACATTCAGTACTTC	CASSIGGSQNIQYF
NA	TRBJ2-1	NA	TRBV10-3	TGTGCCATCATCGGAACAGCCTCCTACAATGAGCAGTTCTTC	CAIIGTASYNEQFF